What follows is one TCR beta chain and its context. This clonotype was found many times. No cognate antigen has been identified for it. The sample holds no much larger clone one base away, and base qualities are not on file. Receptor amplification or capture employed multiplex PCR. Sequencing was performed on an Illumina HiSeq 4000. To build TCR beta libraries, CDR3 regions were amplified by Arm-PCR using iRepertoire HTBI primers. Before sequencing, the PCR products underwent gel purification. In the paper's pipeline: Gene usage analysis of CDR3 amino acid clonotypes relied on the approximately 68 TRBV and 15 or so TRBJ segments identified across samples. Filtered high-quality paired reads were merged into contigs using COPE and FqMerger. BLAST was used to align contigs to IMGT TRBV, TRBD and TRBJ reference genes, and CDR3 was defined according to IMGT. Highly expanded clones were defined as clonotypes with a frequency above 0.1%. Repertoire diversity was measured by Shannon entropy, and V-J evenness by the Gini coefficient. Public clonotypes were defined as clonotypes shared by more than one individual. The public reads were quality trimmed at Q25 with fastp and then assembled into clones with MiXCR by TCRdb, keeping productive beta chains. Under each unique CDR3 protein, matching rows form one entry showing the most common genes and DNA. TCRdb assigned the V and J calls; the authors' analysis was not used. This sample holds 200,000 to 250,000 distinct CDR3 sequences; around 19% were observed only once. Approximately 20% of the sample comes from the top ten.

This entry comes from a study of regulatory T cells in long-lasting Graves disease (TCRdb year 2021). Context from the whole study: Newly diagnosed Graves' disease patients had taken antithyroid drugs for less than 3 months. Patients with persistent Graves' disease were compared with patients with newly diagnosed Graves' disease using TCR sequencing and RNA sequencing of peripheral blood. The study was registered as a clinical trial and conducted in China. A total of approximately 35 samples underwent TCR sequencing: roughly 13 from persistent and approximately 20 from newly diagnosed Graves' disease patients. Beyond this particular receptor, the publication reports: TRBV28, TRBJ1-2 and TRBJ2-5 were preferentially used in persistent disease, while TRBV20-1 and TRBJ2-1 were favored in newly diagnosed disease. Compared with newly diagnosed patients, patients with persistent Graves' disease had lower TCR Shannon entropy and fewer highly expanded clones, which suggests clonal expansion. Sequencing and analysis were limited to the TCR beta chain. Because the primary lesion, thyroid tissue, could not be accessed, the study looked at peripheral blood alone. As a limitation, the authors acknowledged that the small sample size may reduce accuracy. Patients with persistent disease shared more public clonotypes (about 2,900) than newly diagnosed patients did (966).

Per the publication, the time point label means: newly diagnosed GD, antithyroid drugs for less than 3 months. For both TCR sequencing and RNA sequencing, RNA was extracted from PBMCs using TRIzol. The diagnosis of Graves' disease was made according to American Thyroid Association guidelines. Patients were recruited from an endocrinology department in Xi'an, China. Each patient gave about 8.1 milliliters of peripheral blood, collected in an EDTA anticoagulant tube. Ficoll Paque Plus density gradient separation was used to isolate PBMCs, and no further T cell sorting was done. An Agilent 2100 Bioanalyzer and agarose gel were used to assess RNA quality, and a NanoDrop 2000 was used to measure RNA concentration. Between the V and J ends, shortened by 5 bases and 4 bases respectively, the junction contains 18 bases. There are 15 amino acids in the CDR3, from cysteine to phenylalanine inclusive. The only DNA kept is the CDR3, 45 bases in frame from the first base. The CDR1 and CDR2 encoded by the germline V gene are SGHTA and FQGTGA.

The chain is made from TRBV7-3 and TRBJ2-7; a tentative D call is TRBD2 (5 bases match). The sample was peripheral blood mononuclear cells (PBMCs), taken at new diagnosis, from a patient treated with antithyroid drugs. The sequence was obtained from a female donor with Graves disease. CDR3 protein: CASSQTTRGVYEQYF. At the DNA level, the sequence is TGTGCCAGCAGCCAGACCACTAGAGGAGTGTACGAGCAGTACTTC.